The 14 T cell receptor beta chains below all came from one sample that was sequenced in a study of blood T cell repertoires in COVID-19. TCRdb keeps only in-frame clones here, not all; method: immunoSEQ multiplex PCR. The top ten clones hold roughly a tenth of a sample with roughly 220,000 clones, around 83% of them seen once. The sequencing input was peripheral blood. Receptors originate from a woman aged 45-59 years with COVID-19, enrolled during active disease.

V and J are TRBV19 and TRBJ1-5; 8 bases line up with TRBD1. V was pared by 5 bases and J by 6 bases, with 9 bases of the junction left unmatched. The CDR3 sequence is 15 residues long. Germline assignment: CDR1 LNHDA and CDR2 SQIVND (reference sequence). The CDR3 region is CASSSDRVVGQPQHF. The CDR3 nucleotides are TGTGCCAGTAGTTCGGACAGGGTAGTAGGTCAGCCCCAGCATTTT.

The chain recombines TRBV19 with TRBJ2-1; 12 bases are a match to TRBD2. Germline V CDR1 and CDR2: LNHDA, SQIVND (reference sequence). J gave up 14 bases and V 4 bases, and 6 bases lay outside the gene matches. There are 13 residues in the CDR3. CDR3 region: CASSTTSGGIKFF. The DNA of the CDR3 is TGTGCCAGTAGTACGACTAGCGGGGGTATTAAGTTCTTC.

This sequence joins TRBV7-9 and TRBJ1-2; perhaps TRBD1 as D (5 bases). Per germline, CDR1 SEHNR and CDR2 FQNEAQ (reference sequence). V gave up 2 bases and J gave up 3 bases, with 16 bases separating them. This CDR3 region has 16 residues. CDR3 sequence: CASSLTRASSDYGYTF. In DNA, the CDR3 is TGTGCCAGCAGCTTAACCAGGGCAAGCAGCGACTATGGCTACACCTTC.

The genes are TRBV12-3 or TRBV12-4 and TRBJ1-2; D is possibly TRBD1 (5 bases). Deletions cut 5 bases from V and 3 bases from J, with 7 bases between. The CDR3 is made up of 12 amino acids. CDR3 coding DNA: TGTGCCAGCAGTACAGGCGACTATGGCTACACCTTC. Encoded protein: CASSTGDYGYTF.

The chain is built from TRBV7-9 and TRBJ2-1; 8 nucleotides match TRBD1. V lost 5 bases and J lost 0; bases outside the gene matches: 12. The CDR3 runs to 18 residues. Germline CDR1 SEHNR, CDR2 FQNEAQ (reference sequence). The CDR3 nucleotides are TGTGCCAGCAGCACTTCCCGACAGGGGCAGAGCTCCTACAATGAGCAGTTCTTC. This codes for CASSTSRQGQSSYNEQFF.

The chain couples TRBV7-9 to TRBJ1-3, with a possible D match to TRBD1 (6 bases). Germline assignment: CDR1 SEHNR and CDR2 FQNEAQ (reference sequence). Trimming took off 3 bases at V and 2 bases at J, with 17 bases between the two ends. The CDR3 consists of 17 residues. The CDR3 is CASSFPITGSPGNTIYF. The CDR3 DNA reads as TGTGCCAGCAGCTTCCCGATAACAGGGAGCCCTGGAAACACCATATATTTT.

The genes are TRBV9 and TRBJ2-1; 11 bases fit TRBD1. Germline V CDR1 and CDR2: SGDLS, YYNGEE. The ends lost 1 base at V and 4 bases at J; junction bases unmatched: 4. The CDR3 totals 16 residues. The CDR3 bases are TGTGCCAGCAGCGTAACCGGACAGGGGGCTTACAATGAGCAGTTCTTC. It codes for CASSVTGQGAYNEQFF.

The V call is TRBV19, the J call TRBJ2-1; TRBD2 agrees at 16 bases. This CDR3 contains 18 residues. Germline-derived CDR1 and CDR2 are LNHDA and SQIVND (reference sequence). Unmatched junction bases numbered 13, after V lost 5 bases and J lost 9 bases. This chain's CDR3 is CASSRRPGLAGGQGEQFF. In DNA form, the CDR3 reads TGTGCCAGTAGTCGTCGTCCGGGACTAGCGGGGGGGCAGGGTGAGCAGTTCTTC.

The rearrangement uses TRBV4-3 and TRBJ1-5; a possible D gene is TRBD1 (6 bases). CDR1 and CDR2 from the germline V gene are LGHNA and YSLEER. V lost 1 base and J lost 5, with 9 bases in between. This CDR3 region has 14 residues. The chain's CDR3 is CASSQGQADQPQHF. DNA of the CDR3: TGCGCCAGCAGCCAAGGACAGGCGGATCAGCCCCAGCATTTT.

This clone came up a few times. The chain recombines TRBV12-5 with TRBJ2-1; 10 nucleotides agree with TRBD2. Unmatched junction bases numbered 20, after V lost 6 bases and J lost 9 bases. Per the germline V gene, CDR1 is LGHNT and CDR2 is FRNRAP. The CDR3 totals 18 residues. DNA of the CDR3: TGTGCTAGTGGAACATCAGCGGGGGGGCAATTTTATCTGGGTGAGCAGTTCTTC. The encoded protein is CASGTSAGGQFYLGEQFF.

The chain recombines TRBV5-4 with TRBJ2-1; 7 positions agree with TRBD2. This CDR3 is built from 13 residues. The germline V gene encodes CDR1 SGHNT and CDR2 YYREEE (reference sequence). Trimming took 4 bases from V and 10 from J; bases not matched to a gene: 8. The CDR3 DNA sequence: TGTGCCAGCAGCCCCCCAACTAGCGAAGAGCAGTTCTTC. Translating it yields CASSPPTSEEQFF.

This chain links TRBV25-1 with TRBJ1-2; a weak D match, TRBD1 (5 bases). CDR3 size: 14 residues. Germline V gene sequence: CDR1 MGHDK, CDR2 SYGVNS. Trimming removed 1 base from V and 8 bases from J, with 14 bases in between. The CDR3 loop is CASSEWGAGVGYTF. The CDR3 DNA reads TGTGCCAGCAGTGAATGGGGAGCGGGGGTCGGCTACACCTTC.

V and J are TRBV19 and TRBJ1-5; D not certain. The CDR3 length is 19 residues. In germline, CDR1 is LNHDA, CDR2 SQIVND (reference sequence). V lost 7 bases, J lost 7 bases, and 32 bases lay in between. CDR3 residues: CASMIGGGFPPFLGQPQHF. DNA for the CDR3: TGTGCCAGTATGATAGGAGGAGGATTTCCCCCTTTTTTGGGACAGCCCCAGCATTTT.

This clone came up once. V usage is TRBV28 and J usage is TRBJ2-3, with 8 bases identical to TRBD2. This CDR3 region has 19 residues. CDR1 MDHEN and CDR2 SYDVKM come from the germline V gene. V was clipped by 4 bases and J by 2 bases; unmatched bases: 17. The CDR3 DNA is TGTGCCAGCAGTTCTCACATGCCCAAACAGCGGGGGACCACAGATACGCAGTATTTT. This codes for CASSSHMPKQRGTTDTQYF.